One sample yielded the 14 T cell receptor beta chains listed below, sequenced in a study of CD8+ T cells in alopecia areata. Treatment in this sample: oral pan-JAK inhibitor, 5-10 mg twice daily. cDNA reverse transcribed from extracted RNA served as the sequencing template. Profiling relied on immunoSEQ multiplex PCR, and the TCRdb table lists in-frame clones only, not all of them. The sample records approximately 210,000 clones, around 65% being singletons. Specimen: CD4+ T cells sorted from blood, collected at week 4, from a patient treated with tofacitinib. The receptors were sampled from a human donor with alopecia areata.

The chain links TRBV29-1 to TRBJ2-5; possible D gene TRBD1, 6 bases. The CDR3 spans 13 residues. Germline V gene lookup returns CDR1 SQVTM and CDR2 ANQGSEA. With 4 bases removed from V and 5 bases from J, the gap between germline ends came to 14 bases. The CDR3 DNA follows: TGCAGCGTTGTCGGCCAGGGGTTCGAGACCCAGTACTTC. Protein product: CSVVGQGFETQYF.

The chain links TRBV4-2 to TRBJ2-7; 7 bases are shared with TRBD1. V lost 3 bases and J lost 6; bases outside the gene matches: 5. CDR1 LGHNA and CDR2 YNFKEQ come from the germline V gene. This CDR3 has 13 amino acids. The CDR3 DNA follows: TGTGCCAGCAGCCAGTCGGGACAGTCCGAGCAGTACTTC. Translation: CASSQSGQSEQYF.

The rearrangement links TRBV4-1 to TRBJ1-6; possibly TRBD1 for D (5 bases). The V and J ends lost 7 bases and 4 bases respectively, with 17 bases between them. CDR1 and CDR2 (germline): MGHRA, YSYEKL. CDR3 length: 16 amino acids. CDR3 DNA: TGCGCCAGCACCGCGACCCGGGGGTCTTATAATTCACCCCTCCACTTT. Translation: CASTATRGSYNSPLHF.

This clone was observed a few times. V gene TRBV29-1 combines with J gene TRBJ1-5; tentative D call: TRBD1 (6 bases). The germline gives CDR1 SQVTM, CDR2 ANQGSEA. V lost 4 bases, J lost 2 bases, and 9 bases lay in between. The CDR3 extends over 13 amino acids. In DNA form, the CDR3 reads TGCAGCGTTGCACAGGGAGGCAATCAGCCCCAGCATTTT. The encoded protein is CSVAQGGNQPQHF.

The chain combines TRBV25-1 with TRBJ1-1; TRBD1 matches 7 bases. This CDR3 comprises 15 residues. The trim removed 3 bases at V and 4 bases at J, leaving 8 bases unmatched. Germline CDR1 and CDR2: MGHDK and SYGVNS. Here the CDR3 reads CASSDARQGGTEAFF. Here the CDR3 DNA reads TGTGCCAGCAGTGATGCAAGACAGGGAGGCACTGAAGCTTTCTTT.

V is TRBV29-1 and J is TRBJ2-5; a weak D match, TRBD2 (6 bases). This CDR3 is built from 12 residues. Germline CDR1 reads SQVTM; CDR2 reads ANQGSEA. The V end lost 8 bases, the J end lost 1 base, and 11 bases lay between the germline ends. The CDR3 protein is CSTRDFQETQYF. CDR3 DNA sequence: TGCAGCACCCGGGACTTCCAAGAGACCCAGTACTTC. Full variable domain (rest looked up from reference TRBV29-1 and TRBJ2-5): SAVISQKPSRDICQRGTSLTIQCQVDSQVTMMFWYRQQPGQSLTLIATANQGSEATYESGFVIDKFPISRPNLTFSTLTVSNMSPEDSSIYLCSTRDFQETQYFGPGTRLLVL.

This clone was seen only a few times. CDR3 bases: TGTGCCAGCAGTTTACAGGGCCAGGCGGATACGCAGTATTTT. Translation: CASSLQGQADTQYF. The V and J genes are TRBV27 and TRBJ2-3; possibly TRBD1 for D (5 bases). The germline gives CDR1 MNHEY, CDR2 SMNVEV (reference sequence). Trimming removed 2 bases at V and 6 bases at J, with 12 bases between. The CDR3 contains 14 residues.

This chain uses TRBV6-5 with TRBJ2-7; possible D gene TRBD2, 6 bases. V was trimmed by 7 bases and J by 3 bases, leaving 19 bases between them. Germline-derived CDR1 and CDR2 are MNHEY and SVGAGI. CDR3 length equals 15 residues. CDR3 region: CASTQSQPGLYEQYF. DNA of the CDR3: TGTGCCAGCACCCAAAGCCAACCGGGACTCTACGAGCAGTACTTC.

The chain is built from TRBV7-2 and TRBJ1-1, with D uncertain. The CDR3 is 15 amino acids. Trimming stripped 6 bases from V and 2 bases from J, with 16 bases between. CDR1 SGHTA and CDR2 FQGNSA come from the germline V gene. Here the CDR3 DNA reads TGTGCCAGCAGGCTCATGATTGCAGCAAACACTGAAGCTTTCTTT. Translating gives CASRLMIAANTEAFF.

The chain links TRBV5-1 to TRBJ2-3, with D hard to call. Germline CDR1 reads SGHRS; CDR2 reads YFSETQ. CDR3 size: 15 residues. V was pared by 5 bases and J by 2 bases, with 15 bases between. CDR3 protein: CASRPPQYYTDTQYF. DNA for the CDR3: TGCGCCAGCAGACCCCCACAGTACTACACAGATACGCAGTATTTT.

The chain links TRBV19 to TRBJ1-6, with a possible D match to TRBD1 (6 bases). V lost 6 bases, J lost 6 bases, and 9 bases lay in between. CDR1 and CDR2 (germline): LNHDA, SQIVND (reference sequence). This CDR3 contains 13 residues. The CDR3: CASSSRGNSPLHF. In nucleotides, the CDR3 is TGTGCCAGTAGCTCCAGGGGTAATTCACCCCTCCACTTT.

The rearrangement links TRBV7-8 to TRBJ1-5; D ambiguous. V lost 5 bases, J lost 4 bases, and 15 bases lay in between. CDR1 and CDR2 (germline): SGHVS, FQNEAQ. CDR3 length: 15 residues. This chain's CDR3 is CASSPRRVGNQPQHF. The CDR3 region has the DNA TGTGCCAGCAGCCCGAGGAGAGTGGGGAATCAGCCCCAGCATTTT.

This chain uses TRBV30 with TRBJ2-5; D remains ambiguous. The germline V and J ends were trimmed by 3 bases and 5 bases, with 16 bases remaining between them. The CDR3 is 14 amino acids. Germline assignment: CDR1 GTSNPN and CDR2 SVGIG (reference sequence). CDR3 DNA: TGTGCCTGGAGCGAGACAAAAGCTGGGGAGACCCAGTACTTC. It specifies CAWSETKAGETQYF.

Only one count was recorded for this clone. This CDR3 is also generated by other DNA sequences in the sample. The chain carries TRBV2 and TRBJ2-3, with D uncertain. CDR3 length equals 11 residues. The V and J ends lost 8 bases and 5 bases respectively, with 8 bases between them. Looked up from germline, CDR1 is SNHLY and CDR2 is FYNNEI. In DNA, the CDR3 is TGTGCCAGCTCTGTGGGAGATACGCAGTATTTT. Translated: CASSVGDTQYF.